This TCR beta chain was sequenced for a study of shared clonotypes between healthy human individuals. Data came from immunoSEQ multiplex PCR; TCRdb stores just in-frame clones and leaves some out. Of about 2.2 million clones in the sample, 85% to 95% were seen once. Germline CDR1 reads SEHNR; CDR2 reads FQNEAQ (reference sequence). The CDR3 sequence is 14 residues long. V lost 5 bases and J lost 6; bases outside the gene matches: 10. Terminally differentiated effector memory CD45RA+ cells were excluded from the naive CD8 cells, which were CD45RO-negative and positively selected for CCR7. Specimen: naive CD8+ T cells from PBMCs. The sequence was collected from a man younger than 30 in good health. Some clones in this sample may be carry-over from other donors' samples. The chain links TRBV7-9 to TRBJ2-7, with 7 bases lining up with TRBD2. In DNA, the CDR3 is TGTGCCAGCAGCGATGCGGGAGAAGATTCCGAGCAGTACTTC. Translated, it gives CASSDAGEDSEQYF.